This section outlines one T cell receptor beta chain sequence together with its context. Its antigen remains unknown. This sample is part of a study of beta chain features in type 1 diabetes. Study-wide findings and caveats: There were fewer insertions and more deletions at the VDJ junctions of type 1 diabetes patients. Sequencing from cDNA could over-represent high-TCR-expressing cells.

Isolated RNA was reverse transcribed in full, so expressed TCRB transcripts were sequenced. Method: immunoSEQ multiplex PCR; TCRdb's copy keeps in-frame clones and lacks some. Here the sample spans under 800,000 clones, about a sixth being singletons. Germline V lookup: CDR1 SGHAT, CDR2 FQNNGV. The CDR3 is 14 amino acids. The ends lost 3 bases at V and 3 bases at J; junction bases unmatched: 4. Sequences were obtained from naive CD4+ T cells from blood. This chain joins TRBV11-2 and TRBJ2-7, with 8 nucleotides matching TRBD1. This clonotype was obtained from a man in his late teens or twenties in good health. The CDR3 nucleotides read TGTGCCAGCAGCTTGGCCGGACAGGGCTACGAGCAGTACTTC. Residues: CASSLAGQGYEQYF. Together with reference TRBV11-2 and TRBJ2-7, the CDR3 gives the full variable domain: EAGVAQSPRYKIIEKRQSVAFWCNPISGHATLYWYQQILGQGPKLLIQFQNNGVVDDSQLPKDRFSAERLKGVDSTLKIQPAKLEDSAVYLCASSLAGQGYEQYFGPGTRLTVT.